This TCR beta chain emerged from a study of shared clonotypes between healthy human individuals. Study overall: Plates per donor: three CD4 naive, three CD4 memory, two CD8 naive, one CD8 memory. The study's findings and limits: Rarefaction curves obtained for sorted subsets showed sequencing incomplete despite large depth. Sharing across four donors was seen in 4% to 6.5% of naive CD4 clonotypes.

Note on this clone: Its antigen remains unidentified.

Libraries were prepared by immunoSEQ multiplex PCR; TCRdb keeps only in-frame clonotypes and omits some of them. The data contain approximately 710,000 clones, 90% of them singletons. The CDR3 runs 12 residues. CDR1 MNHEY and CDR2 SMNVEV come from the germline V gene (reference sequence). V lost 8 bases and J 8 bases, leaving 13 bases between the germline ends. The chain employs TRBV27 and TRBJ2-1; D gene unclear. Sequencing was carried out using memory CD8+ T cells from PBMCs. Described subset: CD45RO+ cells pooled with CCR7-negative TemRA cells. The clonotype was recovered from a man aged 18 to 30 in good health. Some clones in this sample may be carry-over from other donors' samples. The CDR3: CASRHFWDEQFF. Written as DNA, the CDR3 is TGTGCCAGCCGCCACTTTTGGGATGAGCAGTTCTTC.